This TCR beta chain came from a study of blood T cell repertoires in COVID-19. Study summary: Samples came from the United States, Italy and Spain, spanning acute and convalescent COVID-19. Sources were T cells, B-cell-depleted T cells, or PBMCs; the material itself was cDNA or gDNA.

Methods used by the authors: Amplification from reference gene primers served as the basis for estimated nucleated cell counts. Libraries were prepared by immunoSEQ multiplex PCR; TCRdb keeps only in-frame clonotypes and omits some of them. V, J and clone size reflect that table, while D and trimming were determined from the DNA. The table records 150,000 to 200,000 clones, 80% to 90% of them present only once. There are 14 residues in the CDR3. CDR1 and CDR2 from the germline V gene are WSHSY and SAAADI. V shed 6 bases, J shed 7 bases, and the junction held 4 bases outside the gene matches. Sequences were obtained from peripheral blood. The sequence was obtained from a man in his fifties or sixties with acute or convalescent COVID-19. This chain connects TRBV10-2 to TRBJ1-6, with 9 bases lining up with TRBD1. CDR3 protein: CASSLDRGNSPLHF. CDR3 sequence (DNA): TGCGCCAGCAGCTTGGACAGGGGAAATTCACCCCTCCACTTT.